Below are 12 T cell receptor beta chains sequenced from a single sample in a study of shared clonotypes between healthy human individuals. Using immunoSEQ multiplex PCR, the repertoire was profiled, and TCRdb retains in-frame clones only, with some absent. The sample has around 1,900,000 clones, just over 90% seen once. Cells designated naive CD8 were CD45RO-negative and were positively selected for CCR7, with terminally differentiated effector memory CD45RA+ cells excluded. Sequencing used naive CD8+ T cells from PBMCs. The receptors come from a man between 18 and 35 years old in good health. Some clones in this sample may be carry-over from other donors' samples.

The chain employs TRBV27 and TRBJ2-7, with TRBD1 matching over 7 bases. Germline V gene lookup returns CDR1 MNHEY and CDR2 SMNVEV (reference sequence). This CDR3 spans 13 amino acids. Trimming cost V 11 bases and J 2 bases; bases outside gene matches: 9. Written as DNA, the CDR3 is TGTGCCGTAGGGGACAGAGTCCCCTACGAGCAGTACTTC. The encoded protein is CAVGDRVPYEQYF.

This clone was counted a few times. This chain uses TRBV30 with TRBJ1-1; 8 bases align to TRBD1. The germline V gene has CDR1 GTSNPN and CDR2 SVGIG (reference sequence). V was pared by 8 bases and J by 4 bases, with 9 bases of the junction left unmatched. The CDR3 is 13 residues long. CDR3: CAGRGLGSTEAFF. The DNA for the CDR3 is TGTGCCGGCAGGGGGCTTGGTTCCACTGAAGCTTTCTTT.

This sequence joins TRBV28 and TRBJ2-3, with unresolved D. Germline values: CDR1 MDHEN, CDR2 SYDVKM. There are 16 residues in the CDR3. V lost 5 bases to trimming and J lost 1 base, with 16 bases between them. CDR3 sequence (DNA): TGTGCCAGCAGTCCACCCCCCCGTCGGGGCACAGATACGCAGTATTTT. The encoded protein is CASSPPPRRGTDTQYF.

To note about this clone: The sample holds other DNA sequences that translate to the same CDR3. The V call is TRBV5-1, the J call TRBJ2-1, with 10 bases lining up with TRBD2. V gave up 2 bases and J gave up 1 base; unmatched junction bases: 3. Germline values: CDR1 SGHRS, CDR2 YFSETQ. The length of the CDR3 is 16 residues. CDR3 residues: CASSLSSGSSYNEQFF. CDR3 DNA: TGCGCCAGCAGCTTATCTAGCGGGAGTTCCTACAATGAGCAGTTCTTC.

This clone was seen just once. V gene TRBV13 combines with J gene TRBJ2-2, with D possibly being TRBD1 or TRBD2 (5 bases each). Germline V CDR1 and CDR2: PRHDT, FYEKMQ (reference sequence). This CDR3 spans 15 amino acids. The V end was cut by 2 bases, the J end by 4 bases, with 11 bases between. The CDR3 coding sequence is TGTGCCAGCAGCTTAAATTCGGGGACCACCGGGGAGCTGTTTTTT. Protein sequence: CASSLNSGTTGELFF. The whole variable domain, remainder taken from reference TRBV13 and TRBJ2-2, is AAGVIQSPRHLIKEKRETATLKCYPIPRHDTVYWYQQGPGQDPQFLISFYEKMQSDKGSIPDRFSAQQFSDYHSELNMSSLELGDSALYFCASSLNSGTTGELFFGEGSRLTVL.

The rearrangement joins TRBV27 to TRBJ2-1; TRBD2 matches 7 bases. After removal of 6 bases from V and 7 bases from J, the junction contained 15 bases not matched to a gene. In germline, CDR1 is MNHEY, CDR2 SMNVEV (reference sequence). The CDR3 has 16 amino acids. The CDR3 loop is CASSQPGGRFSNEQFF. In nucleotides, the CDR3 is TGTGCCAGCAGCCAACCGGGAGGTCGTTTTAGTAATGAGCAGTTCTTC.

The gene calls are TRBV4-3 and TRBJ1-1, with 9 positions matching TRBD1. The CDR3 sequence is 15 residues long. V lost 3 bases, J lost 1 base, and 3 bases stayed unmatched. The germline V gene encodes CDR1 LGHNA and CDR2 YSLEER. This CDR3 is CASSQLGQGNTEAFF. The CDR3 nucleotides read TGCGCCAGCAGCCAGCTGGGACAGGGGAACACTGAAGCTTTCTTT.

As concerns this clone: One junction end does not reproduce the germline sequence, and a read error may be involved. This chain links TRBV7-9 with TRBJ2-5; the match to TRBD2 covers 10 bases. Gene TRBJ2-7 matches the end of the DNA better, so the J call may be wrong. The CDR3 is 14 residues long. Per germline, CDR1 SEHNR and CDR2 FQNEAQ (reference sequence). CDR3: CASSSSGSSHEQYF. Written as DNA, the CDR3 is TGTGCCAGCAGCTCTAGCGGGAGCTCCCACGAGCAGTACTTC.

The sample holds one count of this clone. This chain links TRBV7-3 with TRBJ2-2; unclear D gene. Trimming took 1 base from V and 6 from J, leaving 6 bases between them. The CDR3 runs to 13 residues. In germline, CDR1 is SGHTA, CDR2 FQGTGA. This CDR3 reads CASSLMKPGELFF. The CDR3 nucleotides read TGTGCCAGCAGCTTAATGAAGCCCGGGGAGCTGTTTTTT.

The chain is built from TRBV11-2 and TRBJ2-7, with D hard to call. The CDR3 loop spans 14 amino acids. V lost 1 base, J lost 2 bases, and 9 bases lay in between. The germline V gene encodes CDR1 SGHAT and CDR2 FQNNGV. In DNA form, the CDR3 reads TGTGCCAGCAGCTTAGGACCGAGCCCCTACGAGCAGTACTTC. Translation gives CASSLGPSPYEQYF.

This clone was detected only once. This chain links TRBV11-2 with TRBJ1-5; D might be TRBD1 (6 bases). The CDR3 is 13 residues long. Germline-derived CDR1 and CDR2 are SGHAT and FQNNGV. V gave up 7 bases and J gave up 4 bases, with 11 bases separating them. The CDR3 nucleotides read TGTGCCAGCACCCTAGGGGGAAATCAGCCCCAGCATTTT. It codes for CASTLGGNQPQHF.

The chain combines TRBV29-1 with TRBJ1-2, with D perhaps TRBD1 (6 bases). The CDR3 loop spans 12 amino acids. From germline, CDR1 is SQVTM and CDR2 ANQGSEA. V lost 4 bases to trimming and J lost 8 bases, with 14 bases between them. CDR3: CSVVGGARGYTF. The CDR3 region has the DNA TGCAGCGTTGTGGGGGGGGCGCGAGGCTACACCTTC.